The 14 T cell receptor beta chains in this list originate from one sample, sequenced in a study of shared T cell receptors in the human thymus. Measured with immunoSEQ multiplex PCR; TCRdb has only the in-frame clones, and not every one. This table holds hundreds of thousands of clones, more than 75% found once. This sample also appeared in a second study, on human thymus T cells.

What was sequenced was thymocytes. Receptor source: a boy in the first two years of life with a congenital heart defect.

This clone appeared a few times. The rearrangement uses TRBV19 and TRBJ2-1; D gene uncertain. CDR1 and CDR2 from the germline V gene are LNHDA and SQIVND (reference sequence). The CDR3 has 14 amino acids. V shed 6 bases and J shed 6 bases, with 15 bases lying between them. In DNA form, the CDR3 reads TGTGCCAGTAGAGCTCCGGGTCCCTCCAATGAGCAGTTCTTC. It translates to CASRAPGPSNEQFF. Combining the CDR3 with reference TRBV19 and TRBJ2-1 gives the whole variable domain DGGITQSPKYLFRKEGQNVTLSCEQNLNHDAMYWYRQDPGQGLRLIYYSQIVNDFQKGDIAEGYSVSREKKESFPLTVTSAQKNPTAFYLCASRAPGPSNEQFFGPGTRLTVL.

The CDR3 bases are TGTGCCAGCAGCATCGACAGTGGGGCCAACGTCCTGACTTTC. Amino acids: CASSIDSGANVLTF. This chain connects TRBV9 to TRBJ2-6; D perhaps matches TRBD1 (5 bases). V lost 4 bases to trimming and J lost 3 bases, with 8 bases between them. CDR1 is SGDLS and CDR2 is YYNGEE in the germline V gene. CDR3 size: 14 residues.

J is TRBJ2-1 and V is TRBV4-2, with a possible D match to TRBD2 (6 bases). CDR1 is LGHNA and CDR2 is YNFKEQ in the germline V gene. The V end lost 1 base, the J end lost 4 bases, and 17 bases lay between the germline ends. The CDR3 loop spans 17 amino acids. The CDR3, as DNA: TGTGCCAGCAGCCAAGCGTGGCTTTCGGGAGATTACAATGAGCAGTTCTTC. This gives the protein CASSQAWLSGDYNEQFF.

In nucleotides, the CDR3 is TGTGCCAGCAGTTCCGCTCGGGACAGGAGGGGAAATAGCAATCAGCCCCAGCATTTT. As protein: CASSSARDRRGNSNQPQHF. This rearrangement joins TRBV28 to TRBJ1-5, with 8 bases aligning to TRBD1. This CDR3 has 19 residues. CDR1 MDHEN and CDR2 SYDVKM come from the germline V gene. J gave up 0 bases and V 4 bases, and 14 bases lay outside the gene matches.

CDR3 in DNA: TGCGCCAGCAGCCTCGGGACAGGGGAGACCCAGTACTTC. This sequence encodes CASSLGTGETQYF. The gene calls are TRBV10-2 and TRBJ2-5; 9 nucleotides agree with TRBD1. The CDR3 is 13 residues long. With V trimmed by 6 bases and J by 5 bases, 4 bases remained unmatched. Germline CDR1 WSHSY, CDR2 SAAADI.

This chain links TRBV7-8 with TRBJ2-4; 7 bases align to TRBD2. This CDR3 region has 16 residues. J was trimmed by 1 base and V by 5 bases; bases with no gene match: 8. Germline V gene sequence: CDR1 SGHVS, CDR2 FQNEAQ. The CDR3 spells CASSTTSARAKNIQYF. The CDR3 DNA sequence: TGTGCCAGCAGCACCACTAGCGCGCGTGCCAAAAACATTCAGTACTTC.

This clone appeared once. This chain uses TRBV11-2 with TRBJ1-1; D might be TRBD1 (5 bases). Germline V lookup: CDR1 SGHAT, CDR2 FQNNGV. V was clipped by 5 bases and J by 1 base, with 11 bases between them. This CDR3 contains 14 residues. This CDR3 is CASSLDGQNTEAFF. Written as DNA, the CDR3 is TGTGCCAGCAGCCTGGACGGACAGAACACTGAAGCTTTCTTT.

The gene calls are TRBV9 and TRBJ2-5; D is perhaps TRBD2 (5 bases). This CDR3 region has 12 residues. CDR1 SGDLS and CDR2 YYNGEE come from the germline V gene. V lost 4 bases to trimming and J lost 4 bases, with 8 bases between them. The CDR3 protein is CASSPEGETQYF. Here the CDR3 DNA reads TGTGCCAGCAGCCCAGAGGGAGAGACCCAGTACTTC.

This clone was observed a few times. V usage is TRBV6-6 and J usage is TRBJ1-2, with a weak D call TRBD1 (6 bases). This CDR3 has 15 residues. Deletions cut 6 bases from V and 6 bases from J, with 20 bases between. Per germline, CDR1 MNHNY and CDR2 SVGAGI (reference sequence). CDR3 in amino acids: CASRPGTPDRNGYTF. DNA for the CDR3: TGTGCCAGCAGGCCCGGGACACCGGATCGAAATGGCTACACCTTC.

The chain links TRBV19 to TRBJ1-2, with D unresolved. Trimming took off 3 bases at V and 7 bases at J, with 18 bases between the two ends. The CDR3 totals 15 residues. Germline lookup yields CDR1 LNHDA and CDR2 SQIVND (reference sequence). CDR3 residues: CASSIPGSREIGYTF. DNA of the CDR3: TGTGCCAGTAGTATCCCGGGGAGTCGTGAAATTGGCTACACCTTC.

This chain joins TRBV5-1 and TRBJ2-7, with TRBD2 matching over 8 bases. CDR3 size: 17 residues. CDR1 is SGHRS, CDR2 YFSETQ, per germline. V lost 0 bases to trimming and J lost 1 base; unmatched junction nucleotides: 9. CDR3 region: CASSLGGPAGGSYEQYF. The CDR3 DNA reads TGCGCCAGCAGCTTGGGGGGACCCGCGGGGGGATCCTACGAGCAGTACTTC.

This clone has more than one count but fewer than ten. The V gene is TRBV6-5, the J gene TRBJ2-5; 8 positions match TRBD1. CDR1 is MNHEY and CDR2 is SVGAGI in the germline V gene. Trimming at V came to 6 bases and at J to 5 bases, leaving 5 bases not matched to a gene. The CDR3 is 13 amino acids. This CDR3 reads CASRAGQGETQYF. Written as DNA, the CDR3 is TGTGCCAGCAGAGCTGGACAGGGTGAGACCCAGTACTTC.

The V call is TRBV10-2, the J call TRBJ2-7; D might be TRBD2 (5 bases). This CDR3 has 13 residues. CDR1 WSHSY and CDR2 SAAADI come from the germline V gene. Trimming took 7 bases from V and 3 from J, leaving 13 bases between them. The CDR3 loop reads CASTPAGSYEQYF. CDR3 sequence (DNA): TGCGCCAGCACCCCCGCGGGCAGCTACGAGCAGTACTTC.

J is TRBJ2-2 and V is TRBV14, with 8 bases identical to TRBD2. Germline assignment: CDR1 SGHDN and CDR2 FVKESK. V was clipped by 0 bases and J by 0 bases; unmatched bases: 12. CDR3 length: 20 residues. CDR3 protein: CASSQDESSGGRANTGELFF. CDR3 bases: TGTGCCAGCAGCCAAGATGAGTCGAGCGGGGGCCGCGCGAACACCGGGGAGCTGTTTTTT.